This T cell receptor (beta chain) appears in the sequencing data of a study of read filtering for tumor transcriptome and immune sequencing. Study details: R-ISS stage counts were roughly 8 for I, about 15 for II, six or seven for III. Study-wide results and limits: RNA-seq captured clonotypes less deeply and reliably than IR-seq. This fraction held mixed bone marrow immune cells after CD138-negative sorting.

In the case of this clonotype: Antigen unknown. This sequence may be a read error, since a much larger clone differs from it by one base.

The CDR3 is 12 residues long. The V and J ends lost 1 base and 3 bases respectively, with 6 bases between them. Germline assignment: CDR1 DFQATT and CDR2 SNEGSKA (reference sequence). Molecular barcoded adaptors covering alpha/delta and beta/gamma chains were used on approximately 400 ng RNA. Using its own MiXCR run on the reads, TCRdb lists one record per CDR3 protein. The top ten clones hold about 59% of a sample with 20,000 to 25,000 distinct CDR3 sequences, approximately 15% of them seen once. V usage is TRBV20-1 and J usage is TRBJ1-2; D unclear. The receptor was isolated from a donor at least 40 years old with multiple myeloma. The sequencing input was a population of CD138-negative cells sorted from bone marrow. CDR3 coding DNA: TGCAGTGCTAGAGGCGGATACTATGGCTACACCTTC. Translating it yields CSARGGYYGYTF.